This TCR beta chain was obtained from a study of human T cells and chemical hapten exposure. Study summary: Mainly, slight library volume differences in the pool made TCR yields vary. Findings and caveats of the study: A positive correlation with patch test score was found for PT1 expanded TCR counts. Expanded TCR sets contained significantly more large CDR3 similarity clusters than controls.

The time point: patch test 2, 6 weeks after DPC sensitization. Described treatment: therapeutic diphenylcyclopropenone sensitization with weekly scalp DPC. The study extracted total RNA from unfractionated whole blood. This clonotype was counted at least ten times. The antigen is undetermined. The germline V and J ends were trimmed by 4 bases and 3 bases, with 18 bases remaining between them. This CDR3 region has 16 residues. Per the germline V gene, CDR1 is SNHLY and CDR2 is FYNNEI. TCRdb analysed the RACE reads with MiXCR anew, one entry per CDR3 protein. The sample lists about 26,000 distinct CDR3 sequences; roughly 9.4% were seen once.

The specimen comprised whole blood, sampled in connection with sensitization to the hapten diphenylcyclopropenone (DPC). This chain uses TRBV2 with TRBJ2-5, with D perhaps TRBD2 (5 bases). The sequence came from a man in his thirties or forties with alopecia areata. Some clones in this sample may be carry-over from other donors' samples. The CDR3 bases are TGTGCCAGCAGTGGAGGTTTGCTCCCCGGGGAAGAGACCCAGTACTTC. Its protein product is CASSGGLLPGEETQYF.